This entry describes one T cell receptor beta chain. It lacks a known antigen. Per-nucleotide qualities are absent, and no much larger clonotype sits a single base away. These data originate in a study of CD8+ T cells in alopecia areata (dated by TCRdb to the late 2010s). Regarding the study in general: The treated patients, all with moderate-to-severe alopecia areata, were enrolled in an open-label pilot trial of oral tofacitinib given at 5 to 10 mg twice daily. Scalp clonality was compared among normal scalp (n=4), patchy alopecia areata scalp (n=8), and alopecia totalis/universalis scalp (n=8). Amplification of TCRbeta CDR3 regions was done by immunoSEQ multiplex PCR using 35 Vbeta forward primers and 13 Jbeta reverse primers. Scalp tissue and sorted CD4+ and CD8+ peripheral blood T cells from patchy and totalis/universalis alopecia areata patients and from healthy controls were covered by human TCRbeta sequencing. The RNA source kit depended on sample type: the PAXgene miRNA kit for fixed scalp, the miRNeasy kit for PBMCs, and the RNeasy kit for mouse skin. The study used high-throughput TCRbeta sequencing to examine T cell clonal expansion in alopecia areata, in both the C3H/HeJ mouse model and human patients. Tofacitinib was administered for 6 to 18 months, and 6 months of follow-up off drug were then conducted to assess delayed response and recurrence. Biopsies were taken from tofacitinib-treated patients at baseline and at 4 and 24 weeks of treatment, and a later scalp biopsy was taken in several of the tofacitinib-treated patients. Summary of the overall study and its limitations: Scalp TCR repertoire analysis is complicated because resident alphabeta T cells in normal human skin are also sequenced, whereas mouse skin is dominated by gammadelta T cells. Shared TCR sequences between patients were less evident than in mice, which may be partly attributable to HLA diversity in the patient population. Lesional scalp, especially in alopecia totalis/universalis, showed higher clonality and more expanded CD8+ clones than normal scalp, suggesting antigenic drive.

Explained via the paper, the time point label denotes: baseline before oral tofacitinib. Peripheral blood and lesional scalp punch biopsies were obtained from patients with alopecia areata. PBMCs were isolated by density centrifugation and stained for CD3, CD4 and CD8, after which CD4+ and CD8+ T cells were sorted on a FACSAria. V sheds 0 bases and J sheds 6 bases, leaving 15 bases between their ends. Measured from the cysteine to the phenylalanine, the CDR3 is 15 residues long. The CDR3 DNA has 45 bases and is translated from base 1. CDR1 and CDR2 are read off the germline V gene as SGHDT and YYEEEE. The library relied on the immunoSEQ multiplex PCR assay. To provide template for TCR sequencing, every sample had RNA extracted and reverse transcribed into cDNA. First-strand cDNA was synthesized using SuperScript III with a 2:1 mix of oligo-dT and random hexamers. Amplification bias was assessed with a synthetic immune receptor repertoire, and residual bias was removed computationally. The original methods were these. Raw reads were preprocessed for error removal, and CDR3 was defined according to IMGT conventions as running from the conserved cysteine to phenylalanine. Clonality was computed as 1 minus the Shannon entropy, with the entropy normalized by log2 of the number of productive unique TCRs. CD4 or CD8 identity of scalp clones was inferred by cross-referencing scalp TCRbeta sequences with sorted blood CD4 and CD8 repertoires. The source is immuneACCESS, and TCRdb retained only in-frame sequences with V and J called. Part of the clones is not carried over; for the studies checked, unresolved V genes explain less than half of this, and the remainder is unexplained. For V, J and clone size, that table is used; D and trimming come from the DNA. Counted in this sample were 100,000 to 150,000 clones; approximately 48% of them appeared once. The top ten clonotypes cover about 17% of the sample.

The clonotype was recovered from a human donor with alopecia areata. This specimen consisted of CD8+ T cells sorted from blood, obtained at week 0. In this chain, TRBV5-6 is recombined with TRBJ1-2; no D segment can be confidently identified. The DNA reads as follows: TGTGCCAGCAGCTTGGACAGCCCCTTTTGGGATGGCTACACCTTC. This gives the protein CASSLDSPFWDGYTF.